The 9 T cell receptor beta chains in this list originate from one sample, sequenced in a study of blood T cell repertoires in COVID-19. The protocol was immunoSEQ multiplex PCR, while the TCRdb copy is restricted to in-frame clones and leaves out a portion. The repertoire consists of 150,000 to 200,000 clones, with 86% occurring once and the leading ten covering about 9.7%. Material: PBMCs or T cells enriched from blood (not recorded which). The receptors derive from a woman aged 25-40 years who had recovered from COVID-19.

The gene calls are TRBV11-2 and TRBJ1-3, with D uncertain. The CDR3 has 15 residues. Germline V gene data show CDR1 as SGHAT and CDR2 as FQNNGV. Trimming pared 5 bases from V and 0 bases from J, leaving 11 bases between. CDR3 protein: CASSGGYNSGNTIYF. CDR3 nucleotide sequence: TGTGCCAGCAGCGGAGGGTACAACTCTGGAAACACCATATATTTT.

This chain links TRBV15 with TRBJ2-2; D perhaps matches TRBD2 (5 bases). V shed 3 bases and J shed 4 bases, with 12 bases lying between them. Germline CDR1 LNHNV, CDR2 YYDKDF (reference sequence). The length of the CDR3 is 15 residues. In DNA, the CDR3 is TGTGCCACCAGCAGGAGGGAGATGGCCACCGGGGAGCTGTTTTTT. This encodes CATSRREMATGELFF.

The J gene is TRBJ2-5, the V gene TRBV5-1; 9 bases align to TRBD2. V trimming: 2 bases; J trimming: 5 bases; junction bases outside the gene matches: 7. CDR1 is SGHRS and CDR2 is YFSETQ in the germline V gene. The CDR3 is 15 amino acids. The CDR3 loop reads CASSFSGTSRETQYF. DNA of the CDR3: TGCGCCAGCAGCTTCAGTGGGACTAGCCGGGAGACCCAGTACTTC.

The J gene is TRBJ2-3, the V gene TRBV5-1; 7 positions agree with TRBD2. Trimming at V came to 1 base and at J to 3 bases, leaving 5 bases not matched to a gene. The CDR3 length is 15 residues. Germline CDR1 SGHRS, CDR2 YFSETQ. Here the CDR3 reads CASSLLGRGTDTQYF. The CDR3 DNA sequence: TGCGCCAGCAGCTTGTTAGGGAGGGGTACAGATACGCAGTATTTT.

This clone was counted a few times. V gene TRBV2 combines with J gene TRBJ2-5; TRBD2 matches 10 bases. CDR1 and CDR2 from the germline V gene are SNHLY and FYNNEI. The CDR3 contains 13 residues. V lost 9 bases, J lost 7 bases, and 8 bases stayed unmatched. The CDR3 loop reads CASKREGARTQYF. The CDR3 DNA is TGTGCCAGTAAGCGGGAGGGGGCTCGGACCCAGTACTTC.

The sample holds one count of this clone. The rearrangement uses TRBV5-1 and TRBJ1-2; D gene uncertain. The CDR3 sequence is 11 residues long. Germline-derived CDR1 and CDR2 are SGHRS and YFSETQ. V shed 4 bases and J shed 8 bases, with 9 bases lying between them. CDR3 nucleotide sequence: TGCGCCAGCAGCCTCGATCGGGGCTACACCTTC. Protein sequence: CASSLDRGYTF.

This chain uses TRBV5-4 with TRBJ2-2, with 8 bases that match TRBD1. J was trimmed by 4 bases and V by 3 bases; bases with no gene match: 5. CDR3 length: 15 residues. CDR1 is SGHNT, CDR2 YYREEE, per germline (reference sequence). Written as DNA, the CDR3 is TGTGCCAGCAGCTCCCGGGACAGGAGCACCGGGGAGCTGTTTTTT. Translation: CASSSRDRSTGELFF.

This clone was observed a single time. V usage is TRBV18 and J usage is TRBJ1-2, with TRBD1 matching 11 bases. The junction had 9 bases not matched to a gene; V was cut back by 3 bases and J by 6 bases. Germline V gene lookup returns CDR1 KGHSH and CDR2 LQKENI. The CDR3 has 16 residues. The CDR3 DNA reads TGTGCCAGCTCACCGGCCGGACAGGGGGCGCGCCATGGCTACACCTTC. This encodes CASSPAGQGARHGYTF.

The chain joins TRBV6-5 to TRBJ2-5; TRBD2 matches at 10 bases. CDR1 MNHEY and CDR2 SVGAGI come from the germline V gene. The CDR3 runs 15 residues. Trimming took 8 bases from V and 4 from J; bases not matched to a gene: 10. As DNA, the CDR3 is TGTGCCAGCGCACAGCGGGAGGGCTTAGTAGAGACCCAGTACTTC. It specifies CASAQREGLVETQYF.